The 3 T cell receptor beta chains reported below all come from one sample, sequenced in a study of read filtering for tumor transcriptome and immune sequencing. Molecular barcoded adaptors covering alpha/delta and beta/gamma chains were used on approximately 440 ng RNA. MiXCR, run by TCRdb on the reads, gives a single entry per CDR3 protein. The table shows nearly 60,000 distinct CDR3 sequences, with roughly 12% occurring only once. The sample taken for sequencing was a population of CD138-negative cells sorted from bone marrow. These receptors originate from a donor older than 35 with multiple myeloma.

This clonotype was counted many times. This sequence joins TRBV12-5 and TRBJ2-7; TRBD1 aligns across 7 bases. Germline loops: CDR1 LGHNT, CDR2 FRNRAP. The CDR3 extends over 15 amino acids. With V trimmed by 1 base and J by 2 bases, 5 bases remained unmatched. The DNA of the CDR3 is TGTGCTAGTGGTTTGGACAGGGGTGGGACCTACGAGCAGTACTTC. Translated, it gives CASGLDRGGTYEQYF. Complete variable domain (other parts from reference TRBV12-5 and TRBJ2-7): DARVTQTPRHKVTEMGQEVTMRCQPILGHNTVFWYRQTMMQGLELLAYFRNRAPLDDSGMPKDRFSAEMPDATLATLKIQPSEPRDSAVYFCASGLDRGGTYEQYFGPGTRLTVT.

The V gene is TRBV6-5, the J gene TRBJ1-3; D call uncertain. Germline assignment: CDR1 MNHEY and CDR2 SVGAGI. V dropped 2 bases and J dropped 4 bases, with 9 bases sitting between them. The CDR3 is made up of 14 amino acids. This CDR3 reads CASSYGLGGNTIYF. The CDR3 DNA reads as TGTGCCAGCAGTTACGGGCTGGGGGGAAACACCATATATTTT.

The sample holds many counts of this clonotype. J is TRBJ2-1 and V is TRBV4-1, with TRBD1 matching 7 bases. Germline V CDR1 and CDR2: MGHRA, YSYEKL. The J segment lost 3 bases and the V segment lost 2 bases, leaving 7 bases of the junction unmatched. There are 16 residues in the CDR3. CDR3 nucleotide sequence: TGCGCCAGCAGCCAACCCGGACAGGATTTCTACAATGAGCAGTTCTTC. Amino acid sequence: CASSQPGQDFYNEQFF.